These T cell receptor beta chains were read from a single sample in a study of shared clonotypes between healthy human individuals. Libraries were prepared by immunoSEQ multiplex PCR; TCRdb keeps only in-frame clonotypes and omits some of them. Of some 2,500,000 clones in the sample, 80% to 95% were seen once. The sequenced sample consisted of naive CD4+ T cells from PBMCs. These receptors all come from a man aged 18-30 years in good health. Some clones in this sample may be carry-over from other donors' samples. The CDR3 runs from the conserved cysteine through the conserved F or W. D genes are given only for firm matches. Some rows mark clone size as missing; the rest say once, few, many or name a class of expanded clone.

clone size	J gene	D gene	V gene	CDR3 DNA	CDR3 protein
.	TRBJ2-1	TRBD2	TRBV19	TGTGCCAGTAGTACCCTAGCGGGAGTCACCAATGAGCAGTTCTTC	CASSTLAGVTNEQFF
.	TRBJ2-1	.	TRBV7-3	TGTGCCAGCAGCTTAAGTCTGCTGGCTAATGAGCAGTTCTTC	CASSLSLLANEQFF
.	TRBJ1-5	TRBD1	TRBV27	TGTGCCAGCAGTTCAGGGGACAGTCGTGACAAAATGAATCAGCCCCAGCATTTT	CASSSGDSRDKMNQPQHF
.	TRBJ1-2	.	TRBV7-9	TGTGCCAGCCTCTTGGGGGGCTCGGGTGGCTACACCTTC	CASLLGGSGGYTF
.	TRBJ2-7	.	TRBV11-2	TGTGCCAGCAGCTTAGATCGCGGGGTCTACGAGCAGTACTTC	CASSLDRGVYEQYF
.	TRBJ2-7	TRBD1	TRBV2	TGTGCTGCGACAGGGGCCTACGAGCAGTACTTC	CAATGAYEQYF
.	TRBJ2-7	.	TRBV7-9	TGTGCCAGCAGCTCCTTCAAAGAAGGGAGGTACGAGCAGTACTTC	CASSSFKEGRYEQYF
.	TRBJ1-2	.	TRBV6-7	TGTGCCAGCAGTCTACCTGAGGAGAGCTCTGGCTACACCTTC	CASSLPEESSGYTF
.	TRBJ2-2	TRBD2	TRBV4-1	TGCGCCAGCAGCCACCGGGGGGTTTTTGACACCGGGGAGCTGTTTTTT	CASSHRGVFDTGELFF
once	TRBJ2-5	.	TRBV6-4	TGTGCCACCCTGGGGGGGACCCAGTACTTC	CATLGGTQYF
.	TRBJ1-1	.	TRBV5-4	TGTGCCAGCAGCTTCCCAGGTTCCATACCGAACACTGAAGCTTTCTTT	CASSFPGSIPNTEAFF
once	TRBJ1-4	TRBD1	TRBV6-4	TGTGCCAGCAGTGGGAGGCTGGGACAGGCTAATGAAAAACTGTTTTTT	CASSGRLGQANEKLFF
.	TRBJ1-5	.	TRBV19	TGTGCCAGTACCAAAGCGGATAATCAGCCCCAGCATTTT	CASTKADNQPQHF
.	TRBJ1-1	.	TRBV9	TGTGCCAGCAGCCCCGTAGGGCCAGGGAAGGCTGAAGCTTTCTTT	CASSPVGPGKAEAFF
.	TRBJ1-1	TRBD1	TRBV18	TGTGCCAGCTCACCTCAGGGACAGGTTACTGAAGCTTTCTTT	CASSPQGQVTEAFF
.	TRBJ2-1	TRBD1	TRBV6-1	TGTGCCAGCAGGCTGGGACAGGGACGGACCCTCTTC	CASRLGQGRTLF
.	TRBJ1-1	.	TRBV9	TGTGCCAGCAGCCCCAATACAGGGACGCATGCGGCTTTCTTT	CASSPNTGTHAAFF
.	TRBJ2-4	TRBD1	TRBV10-1	TGCGCCAGCAGTGGGTCCGGACAGGGAAACATTCAGTACTTC	CASSGSGQGNIQYF
.	TRBJ1-1	.	TRBV6-5	TGTGCCAGCAAGCGCGAGAACACTGAAGCTTTCTTT	CASKRENTEAFF
.	TRBJ1-1	.	TRBV2	TGTGCCAGCACCCCTTTCCGGGCTATGAACACTGAAGCTTTCTTT	CASTPFRAMNTEAFF
.	TRBJ1-4	.	TRBV6-5	TGTGCCAGCAGTGGTCGGTTGGGCGAAAAACTGTTTTTT	CASSGRLGEKLFF
.	TRBJ2-7	.	TRBV18	TGTGCCAGCTCACCGGCACGTTCCTTCTCCTACGAGCAGTACTTC	CASSPARSFSYEQYF
.	TRBJ1-5	.	TRBV25-1	TGTGCCAGCAGTGAATTCAGCAATCAGCCCCAGCATTTT	CASSEFSNQPQHF
.	TRBJ1-1	TRBD1	TRBV6-1	TGTGCCAGCAGTGAAGTCACAGGGGGTACTGAAGCTTTCTTT	CASSEVTGGTEAFF
.	TRBJ2-6	.	TRBV28	TGTGCCAGCGATCGAGGCCCCGGGGCAGCTGGGGCCAACGTCCTGACTTTC	CASDRGPGAAGANVLTF
.	TRBJ2-7	TRBD2	TRBV10-3	TGTGCCATCAGTCGACTAGCGCCTAGCTCCTACGAGCAGTACTTC	CAISRLAPSSYEQYF
.	TRBJ2-5	TRBD1	TRBV5-4	TGTGCCAGCAGCTCCGACAGGGGTGTGGCGACCCAGTACTTC	CASSSDRGVATQYF
.	TRBJ2-3	TRBD2	TRBV6-5	TGTGCCAGCAGTCGTGGGACTAGCGAAGCCAATACGCAGTATTTT	CASSRGTSEANTQYF
.	TRBJ1-2	TRBD1	TRBV27	TGTGCCAGCAAGGACAGGGTCTATGGCTACACCTTC	CASKDRVYGYTF
.	TRBJ1-2	.	TRBV6-1	TGTGCCAGCACGAGAGCAGCGGACGGAGGCTATGGCTACACCTTC	CASTRAADGGYGYTF
.	TRBJ2-1	TRBD2	TRBV18	TGTGCCAGCTCCAGAGCAGCGGGAGGAGGTAATGAGCAGTTCTTC	CASSRAAGGGNEQFF
.	TRBJ1-2	.	TRBV5-1	TGCGCCAGCAGCTTGGGCCAGGGCGGGGGAGAGGGCTACACCTTC	CASSLGQGGGEGYTF
.	TRBJ2-1	TRBD2	TRBV11-2	TGTGCCAGCAGGTTGACTAGCGGGAGTGGGGATGAGCAGTTCTTC	CASRLTSGSGDEQFF
once	TRBJ1-1	.	TRBV18	TGTGCCAGCTCACCAGAACAGGTCATGAACACTGAAGCTTTCTTT	CASSPEQVMNTEAFF
.	TRBJ1-1	TRBD1	TRBV4-1	TGCGCCAGCAGCCTAAGGGACAGGATGAACACTGAAGCTTTCTTT	CASSLRDRMNTEAFF
.	TRBJ2-1	.	TRBV18	TGTGCCAGCTCACCATTCCGGGACCTCGATGAGCAGTTCTTC	CASSPFRDLDEQFF
.	TRBJ2-7	.	TRBV30	TGTGCCGGTAGCCAGGCCTACGAGCAGTACTTC	CAGSQAYEQYF
once	TRBJ2-3	TRBD2	TRBV29-1	TGCAGCGTTTCCGCTAGCGGACCAGATACGCAGTATTTT	CSVSASGPDTQYF
.	TRBJ2-3	TRBD2	TRBV28	TGTGCCAGCAGCCCCGGCGTAGCGGGAGGGCCAGCGCAGTATTTT	CASSPGVAGGPAQYF
.	TRBJ1-4	.	TRBV5-1	TGCGCCAGCAGCTTGACCCCCGGGGGTGGAAATGAAAAACTGTTTTTT	CASSLTPGGGNEKLFF
.	TRBJ2-3	TRBD1	TRBV13	TGTGCCAGCGGCACAGGGGGCCGCACAGATACGCAGTATTTT	CASGTGGRTDTQYF
.	TRBJ1-5	.	TRBV12-5	TGTGCTGAACCGGGCTGGTTTGACAATCAGCCCCAGCATTTT	CAEPGWFDNQPQHF
.	TRBJ1-2	.	TRBV29-1	TGCAGCGTTGATCGGCAGACCTATGGCTACACCTTC	CSVDRQTYGYTF
.	TRBJ1-3	.	TRBV7-2	TGTGCCAGCAGCTTATCGGTCTCTGGAAACACCATATATTTT	CASSLSVSGNTIYF
.	TRBJ2-5	TRBD2	TRBV30	TGTGCCTGGAGTCGTGGGGGGACTAGCGGGCAAGAGACCCAGTACTTC	CAWSRGGTSGQETQYF
once	TRBJ1-5	.	TRBV21-1	TGTGCCAGCAGCAAAATCGGGGGGCACGGCAATCAGCCCCAGCATTTT	CASSKIGGHGNQPQHF
.	TRBJ1-1	TRBD1	TRBV11-2	TGTGCCAGCAGCTTAGATCCAAGGGGGCGCACTGAAGCTTTCTTT	CASSLDPRGRTEAFF
.	TRBJ2-5	.	TRBV7-2	TGTGCCAGCAGCTTACACAGCCAAGAGACCCAGTACTTC	CASSLHSQETQYF
.	TRBJ1-5	.	TRBV19	TGTGCCAGTAGTATGGTGGCTACCAATCAGCCCCAGCATTTT	CASSMVATNQPQHF
.	TRBJ2-7	TRBD2	TRBV15	TGTGCCACCAGCAGAGTGGGGCGGGACTACTCCTACGAGCAGTACTTC	CATSRVGRDYSYEQYF
.	TRBJ1-2	.	TRBV5-1	TGCGCCAGCAGCTTGGGGCAGACTACGAACTATGGCTACACCTTC	CASSLGQTTNYGYTF
once	TRBJ2-3	.	TRBV29-1	TGCAGCGTTGAACCCTCCACAGATACGCAGTATTTT	CSVEPSTDTQYF
.	TRBJ2-1	.	TRBV4-1	TGCGCCAGCAGCCCGGTGGCGGGCACTATAAACAATGAGCAGTTCTTC	CASSPVAGTINNEQFF
.	TRBJ2-5	TRBD1	TRBV7-3	TGTGCCAGCAGCCCAGGGGGTTCCGAGACCCAGTACTTC	CASSPGGSETQYF
.	TRBJ2-7	.	TRBV7-9	TGTGCCAGCAGCTCCCGACCGCGGATCTACGAGCAGTACTTC	CASSSRPRIYEQYF